The 15 T cell receptor beta chains below were found in one sample sequenced in a study of T-cell reconstitution after alpha-beta-depleted transplantation in children. Unique molecular identifiers were used to barcode this TCRbeta library. TCRdb reprocessed the PCR reads via MiXCR and lists one record per CDR3 protein. The sample carries 250,000 to 300,000 distinct CDR3 sequences, 9.5% to 13% recorded once. Sequencing was performed on PBMCs, taken before TCRalphabeta/CD19-depleted stem cell transplant. The receptor source for this set is a boy less than two years old with acute myeloid leukemia, due to receive a stem cell transplant.

This clonotype was seen ten or more times. J is TRBJ2-7 and V is TRBV5-4; tentatively, D is TRBD2 (5 bases). Germline lookup yields CDR1 SGHNT and CDR2 YYREEE (reference sequence). The CDR3 spans 15 residues. The ends were cut back, 0 bases at V and 5 bases at J, with 15 bases in the middle. The CDR3 spells CASSLASGSPDEQYF. CDR3 DNA: TGTGCCAGCAGCTTGGCCTCGGGGAGCCCGGACGAGCAGTACTTC.

This clonotype was seen ten or more times. The V and J genes are TRBV28 and TRBJ1-5, with no clear D. The CDR3 is 14 amino acids. Trimming removed 5 bases at V and 3 bases at J, with 11 bases between. CDR1 is MDHEN and CDR2 is SYDVKM in the germline V gene. CDR3 protein: CASSPRTVNQPQHF. CDR3 coding DNA: TGTGCCAGCAGTCCCCGGACGGTCAATCAGCCCCAGCATTTT.

This clonotype occurred many times. The J gene is TRBJ2-7, the V gene TRBV5-5, with 10 bases fitting TRBD2. The CDR3 runs to 16 residues. Per the germline V gene, CDR1 is SGHKS and CDR2 is YYEKEE (reference sequence). Losses at the gene ends were 0 bases for V and 5 bases for J; bases not matched to a gene: 8. The CDR3 DNA reads as TGTGCCAGCAGCTTGGGGCTAGCGGGAGTTATCCACGAGCAGTACTTC. It is translated as CASSLGLAGVIHEQYF.

Ten or more counts support this clonotype. The gene calls are TRBV21-1 and TRBJ2-5; TRBD2, the D gene given by the table, was not confirmed from the DNA. TRBV21-1 is labeled a pseudogene. The CDR3 loop spans 16 amino acids. The CDR3 coding sequence is TGTGCCAGCAGCAAAGAGGAGGAGGAGTCCCAAGAGACCCAGTACTTC. Its translation is CASSKEEEESQETQYF.

The V call is TRBV27, the J call TRBJ2-2; D assignment may be TRBD1 or TRBD2 (6 bases each). Germline CDR1 and CDR2: MNHEY and SMNVEV (reference sequence). This CDR3 is built from 16 residues. Trimming left V 4 bases short and J 2 bases short, with 14 bases between. The CDR3 bases are TGTGCCAGCAGTTCCTCGGGGGCTTCTAACACCGGGGAGCTGTTTTTT. Translating gives CASSSSGASNTGELFF.

This clonotype was picked up a small number of times. The chain uses TRBV11-1 and TRBJ2-7, with D possibly being TRBD1 (6 bases). V lost 4 bases, J lost 0 bases, and 13 bases lay in between. The CDR3 has 15 residues. CDR1 SGHAT and CDR2 FQDESV come from the germline V gene (reference sequence). This CDR3 reads CASSYTGTFSYEQYF. The CDR3 nucleotides read TGTGCCAGCAGCTACACCGGGACATTCTCCTACGAGCAGTACTTC.

This clonotype was observed many times. The chain links TRBV12-3 or TRBV12-4 to TRBJ1-2, with 11 bases matching TRBD1. The CDR3 runs 15 residues. Trimming removed 6 bases from V and 7 bases from J; junction bases left unmatched: 10. CDR3 in DNA: TGTGCCAGCAGGGCCTCTGGGGGACAGGGGGTTGGCTACACCTTC. Amino acids: CASRASGGQGVGYTF.

This clonotype was observed a few times. This sequence joins TRBV5-1 and TRBJ2-3, with D perhaps matching TRBD1 or TRBD2 (6 bases each). Per germline, CDR1 SGHRS and CDR2 YFSETQ. Trimming removed 0 bases at V and 0 bases at J, with 11 bases between. This CDR3 region has 16 residues. The CDR3 DNA reads TGCGCCAGCAGCTTGGCACGGGGGCTCAGCACAGATACGCAGTATTTT. Its protein product is CASSLARGLSTDTQYF. The full variable domain, with the rest looked up from reference TRBV5-1 and TRBJ2-3, is KAGVTQTPRYLIKTRGQQVTLSCSPISGHRSVSWYQQTPGQGLQFLFEYFSETQRNKGNFPGRFSGRQFSNSRSEMNVSTLELGDSALYLCASSLARGLSTDTQYFGPGTRLTVL.

This clonotype showed up many times. V usage is TRBV5-6 and J usage is TRBJ2-2, with D hard to call. V gave up 1 base and J gave up 2 bases, with 15 bases separating them. This CDR3 region has 17 residues. Germline V gives CDR1 SGHDT, CDR2 YYEEEE. The CDR3 DNA sequence: TGTGCCAGCAGCTTGCTGGGTAGGGCTGAAAACACCGGGGAGCTGTTTTTT. Protein: CASSLLGRAENTGELFF. The full variable domain, in which reference TRBV5-6 and TRBJ2-2 provide the parts outside the CDR3, is DAGVTQSPTHLIKTRGQQVTLRCSPKSGHDTVSWYQQALGQGPQFIFQYYEEEERQRGNFPDRFSGHQFPNYSSELNVNALLLGDSALYLCASSLLGRAENTGELFFGEGSRLTVL.

Many counts were recorded for this clonotype. The V call is TRBV7-9, the J call TRBJ1-1; D unresolved. Trimming shortened V by 4 bases and J by 3 bases, and 6 bases separated the two germline ends. Germline V gene data show CDR1 as SEHNR and CDR2 as FQNEAQ (reference sequence). This CDR3 is 12 amino acids long. CDR3 coding DNA: TGTGCCAGCAGCTACCGGGACACTGAAGCTTTCTTT. This gives the protein CASSYRDTEAFF.

In this sample, this clonotype turned up many times. The genes are TRBV18 and TRBJ2-3; the match to TRBD2 covers 11 bases. V gave up 4 bases and J gave up 6 bases; unmatched junction bases: 6. The CDR3 consists of 15 residues. Germline CDR1 is KGHSH and CDR2 is LQKENI. Written as DNA, the CDR3 is TGTGCCAGCTCACTCACTAGCGGGAGCGTGGATACGCAGTATTTT. Its translation: CASSLTSGSVDTQYF.

This clonotype came up many times. The chain employs TRBV28 and TRBJ2-1; 7 bases agree with TRBD1. CDR1 is MDHEN and CDR2 is SYDVKM in the germline V gene. The length of the CDR3 is 13 residues. V dropped 9 bases and J dropped 4; count of bases not matched to a gene: 6. CDR3 nucleotides: TGTGCCAGTGACCGGGACAGTTACAATGAGCAGTTCTTC. Protein sequence: CASDRDSYNEQFF. The whole variable domain, filled in from reference TRBV28 and TRBJ2-1, reads DVKVTQSSRYLVKRTGEKVFLECVQDMDHENMFWYRQDPGLGLRLIYFSYDVKMKEKGDIPEGYSVSREKKERFSLILESASTNQTSMYLCASDRDSYNEQFFGPGTRLTVL.

This clonotype was recorded at least ten times. This chain joins TRBV12-3 or TRBV12-4 and TRBJ1-1; D is unclear. Between the trimmed V and J ends, which lost 3 bases and 4 bases, there was a span of 9 bases. The CDR3 extends over 13 amino acids. The CDR3 DNA is TGTGCCAGCAGTTTCAACAGAGTCACTGAAGCTTTCTTT. It encodes CASSFNRVTEAFF.

This clonotype was seen ten or more times. The V gene is TRBV20-1, the J gene TRBJ2-3, with TRBD2 matching 14 bases. The V segment lost 6 bases and the J segment 7 bases; nucleotides outside the gene matches: 6. Germline assignment: CDR1 DFQATT and CDR2 SNEGSKA (reference sequence). The CDR3 sequence is 14 residues long. The chain's CDR3 is CSARTSGRRHTQYF. For the CDR3, the DNA is TGCAGTGCCAGGACTAGCGGGAGGAGGCATACGCAGTATTTT.

On this clonotype: This may arise from a read error, as a much more abundant clone is one base away. The rearrangement links TRBV7-2 to TRBJ2-3; TRBD1 is a possible D gene (5 bases). Looked up from germline, CDR1 is SGHTA and CDR2 is FQGNSA. CDR3 length: 14 residues. CDR3 amino acids: CAGSLVQGPDTQYF. The CDR3 DNA reads TGTGCCGGCAGCTTGGTCCAGGGTCCAGATACGCAGTATTTT.